Listed below are T cell receptor beta chains from one sample, sequenced in a study of cytotoxic CD8 clonotypes in ibrutinib-treated CLL. TCRdb's copy holds only in-frame clones and misses some; the assay was immunoSEQ multiplex PCR. There are nearly 85,000 clones in the sample; roughly 77% occur only once, and about 4.8% lies in the top ten. Sample: PBMCs, taken after 12 months of ibrutinib treatment. These receptors were taken from a human donor with chronic lymphocytic leukemia. Both conserved end residues are part of each CDR3. The order of the fields is V gene, clone size, J gene, D gene, CDR3 DNA, CDR3 protein. The D gene is left open where the match is weak. Rows may omit the clone size; those that give it use once, few, many or a size class.

v_gene: TRBV10-1; abundance: NA; j_gene: TRBJ1-5; d_gene: NA; CDR3nt: TGCGCCAGCAGGCCCCAGGGGCAGCCCCAGCATTTT; CDR3aa: CASRPQGQPQHF
v_gene: TRBV10-3; abundance: NA; j_gene: TRBJ2-5; d_gene: NA; CDR3nt: TGTGCCATCAGCCAGGACAACTCGGGGACCCAGTACTTC; CDR3aa: CAISQDNSGTQYF
v_gene: TRBV14; abundance: NA; j_gene: TRBJ1-5; d_gene: NA; CDR3nt: TGTGCCAGCAGCCAAGTGCCCCAGCCCCAGCCCCAGCATTTT; CDR3aa: CASSQVPQPQPQHF
v_gene: TRBV5-4; abundance: once; j_gene: TRBJ1-2; d_gene: NA; CDR3nt: TGTGCCAGCACCTTCGGGGACTATGGCTACACCTTC; CDR3aa: CASTFGDYGYTF
v_gene: TRBV7-9; abundance: NA; j_gene: TRBJ1-1; d_gene: NA; CDR3nt: TGTGCCAGCAGCTTAGGCAGGGTGGCTGAAGCTTTCTTT; CDR3aa: CASSLGRVAEAFF
v_gene: TRBV4-3; abundance: NA; j_gene: TRBJ2-7; d_gene: NA; CDR3nt: TGCGCCAGCAGCCAGTCCCCCGGAGGGGCCTACGAGCAGTACTTC; CDR3aa: CASSQSPGGAYEQYF
v_gene: TRBV15; abundance: few; j_gene: TRBJ2-7; d_gene: TRBD2; CDR3nt: TGTGCCACCAGAGCGATAGCGGGAGCCCACGAGCAGTACTTC; CDR3aa: CATRAIAGAHEQYF
v_gene: TRBV30; abundance: NA; j_gene: TRBJ1-1; d_gene: NA; CDR3nt: TGTGCCTGGAGCCCCTGGGGGGTCCCGAACACTGAAGCTTTCTTT; CDR3aa: CAWSPWGVPNTEAFF
v_gene: TRBV13; abundance: NA; j_gene: TRBJ2-2; d_gene: TRBD1; CDR3nt: TGTGCCAGCCGCCAGGACAGGGTTGGGACCGGGGAGCTGTTTTTT; CDR3aa: CASRQDRVGTGELFF
v_gene: TRBV19; abundance: NA; j_gene: TRBJ1-1; d_gene: TRBD1; CDR3nt: TGTGCCAGTACCGGACAGGGGGTCACTGAAGCTTTCTTT; CDR3aa: CASTGQGVTEAFF
v_gene: TRBV18; abundance: NA; j_gene: TRBJ2-7; d_gene: NA; CDR3nt: TGTGCCAGCTCTACCAACTACGAGCAGTACTTC; CDR3aa: CASSTNYEQYF
v_gene: TRBV5-1; abundance: once; j_gene: TRBJ2-5; d_gene: TRBD2; CDR3nt: TGCGCCAGCAGCTGGGGGACTAGCAGCCAAGAGACCCAGTACTTC; CDR3aa: CASSWGTSSQETQYF
v_gene: TRBV7-3; abundance: NA; j_gene: TRBJ2-2; d_gene: NA; CDR3nt: TGTGCCAGCAGCCCATCCCTCGGGACGAACACCGGGGAGCTGTTTTTT; CDR3aa: CASSPSLGTNTGELFF
v_gene: TRBV7-3; abundance: NA; j_gene: TRBJ1-2; d_gene: TRBD1; CDR3nt: TGTGCCAGCAGCGCCCAGGGGGATACGTATGGCTACACCTTC; CDR3aa: CASSAQGDTYGYTF
v_gene: TRBV4-2; abundance: NA; j_gene: TRBJ1-2; d_gene: TRBD1; CDR3nt: TGTGCCAGCAGCCCGGGGGGGACAGGGTTTGGCTACACCTTC; CDR3aa: CASSPGGTGFGYTF
v_gene: TRBV6-5; abundance: NA; j_gene: TRBJ2-1; d_gene: TRBD2; CDR3nt: TGTGCCAGCAGTTACTCAGGGCGGGAGGGCCCGGATGAGCAGTTCTTC; CDR3aa: CASSYSGREGPDEQFF